Listed below are T cell receptor beta chains from one sample, sequenced in a study of shared clonotypes between healthy human individuals. Measured with immunoSEQ multiplex PCR; TCRdb has only the in-frame clones, and not every one. The sample yields millions of clones, under 95% seen once. Sequences were obtained from naive CD8+ T cells from PBMCs. The origin of the receptors is a man between 18 and 35 years old in good health. Some clones in this sample may be carry-over from other donors' samples. Both conserved end residues are part of each CDR3. A D gene is named only where the DNA matches it firmly. A clone size is listed for some rows: how often the clone was seen (once, few, many), or a class if it is expanded.

d_call j_call clone_size v_call cdr3_nt cdr3_aa
TRBD1 TRBJ1-2 . TRBV5-1 TGCGCCAGCAGCTGGAAGACAGGGAACTATGGCTACACCTTC CASSWKTGNYGYTF
. TRBJ1-2 . TRBV7-6 TGTGCCAGCAGCTTAGCGTCTAGGGGCGCTAACTATGGCTACACCTTC CASSLASRGANYGYTF
. TRBJ2-2 . TRBV15 TGTGCCACCAGCACTGGCAGGGGTACCGGGGAGCTGTTTTTT CATSTGRGTGELFF
TRBD2 TRBJ2-1 . TRBV11-2 TGTGCCAGCAGCTTAGTTAGCGGGAAATACAATGAGCAGTTCTTC CASSLVSGKYNEQFF
. TRBJ1-4 . TRBV28 TGTGCCAGCAGTTTAGGCAGAGATGGGGAAAAACTGTTTTTT CASSLGRDGEKLFF
TRBD1 TRBJ1-6 . TRBV28 TGTGCCAGCTATGACAGGGGGGACTATAATTCACCCCTCCACTTT CASYDRGDYNSPLHF
. TRBJ1-1 . TRBV27 TGTGCCAGCAGCCCCCACCTGCGGGGGTCCACTGAAGCTTTCTTT CASSPHLRGSTEAFF
. TRBJ2-7 . TRBV28 TGTGCCAGCAGTTTTCCGTGGGGGGCTGGGGAGCAGTACTTC CASSFPWGAGEQYF
. TRBJ2-6 . TRBV15 TGTGCCACCAGCAGGGACAGCGACTTCCCCCTCTCTGGGGCCAACGTCCTGACTTTC CATSRDSDFPLSGANVLTF
. TRBJ2-3 . TRBV11-2 TGTGCCAGCAGCTCCGGGCAAGATACGCAGTATTTT CASSSGQDTQYF
. TRBJ2-1 . TRBV7-2 TGTGCCAGCAGCTTAGCGGCTGTGCAGTTAAATGAGCAGTTCTTC CASSLAAVQLNEQFF
. TRBJ2-3 . TRBV7-2 TGTGCCAGCAGCCCAGACTGGGGTGGTAGCACAGATACGCAGTATTTT CASSPDWGGSTDTQYF
TRBD1 TRBJ2-1 once TRBV5-8 TGTGCCAGCAGCTCCGGGACAGTCTCCTACAATGAGCAGTTCTTC CASSSGTVSYNEQFF
. TRBJ2-2 . TRBV27 TGTGCCAGCAGTTGGAATGCGAACACCGGGGAGCTGTTTTTT CASSWNANTGELFF
TRBD1 TRBJ2-7 . TRBV4-1 TGCGCCAGCAGCCCCGGGACAGGGTCCTACGAGCAGTACTTC CASSPGTGSYEQYF
. TRBJ1-1 . TRBV7-2 TGTGCCAGCAGCTTAGCTATTCGAGGCAGCATGAACACTGAAGCTTTCTTT CASSLAIRGSMNTEAFF
TRBD1 TRBJ2-2 . TRBV28 TGTGCCAGCCATACTGTAGGACAGGGAGACACCGGGGAGCTGTTTTTT CASHTVGQGDTGELFF
TRBD1 TRBJ1-4 . TRBV28 TGTGCCAGCAGTCCCGGACAGGCGGAGGAAAAACTGTTTTTT CASSPGQAEEKLFF
TRBD2 TRBJ2-3 . TRBV27 TGTGCCAGCAGTTTTGGGACTAGCGGAAGCACAGATACGCAGTATTTT CASSFGTSGSTDTQYF
TRBD2 TRBJ2-7 . TRBV9 TGTGCCAGCAGCGTCGGGGGGGTTTCCTACGAGCAGTACTTC CASSVGGVSYEQYF
TRBD1 TRBJ1-2 . TRBV11-2 TGTGCCAGCAGCTCCCGGACAGGGGAAAACTATGGCTACACCTTC CASSSRTGENYGYTF
. TRBJ2-7 . TRBV9 TGTGCCAGCAGCGTAGTGGGGAGCGGCTACGAGCAGTACTTC CASSVVGSGYEQYF
. TRBJ2-1 . TRBV7-9 TGTGCCAGCAGCGGGGGAGCAACCTCGGCCTTCTTC CASSGGATSAFF
TRBD2 TRBJ2-2 . TRBV2 TGTGCCAGCAGACTAGCGGGAGAAGGAACCGGGGAGCTGTTTTTT CASRLAGEGTGELFF
. TRBJ1-2 . TRBV19 TGTGCCAGTAGTACCCGAGTGTATGAAACGGGAATCTATGGCTACACCTTC CASSTRVYETGIYGYTF
TRBD1 TRBJ2-5 . TRBV6-4 TGTGCCATCGCCCAGGGGGCACCATCCGAGACCCAGTACTTC CAIAQGAPSETQYF
TRBD2 TRBJ2-1 . TRBV28 TGTGCCAGCAGTTTACCACTAGCGGACCAGTTCTTC CASSLPLADQFF
. TRBJ1-1 . TRBV14 TGTGCCAGCAGCCAGCACTCCGGACCGGGGAACACTGAAGCTTTCTTT CASSQHSGPGNTEAFF
. TRBJ2-7 . TRBV28 TGTGCCAGCCATAGGGGGGGTACCTACGAGCAGTACTTC CASHRGGTYEQYF
. TRBJ2-1 . TRBV5-6 TGTGCCAGCAGCTCCCCGACGTTCCCCCCCTACAATGAGCAGTTCTTC CASSSPTFPPYNEQFF
. TRBJ1-1 . TRBV30 TGTGCCTCGGCGTCGGGGGCGAACACTGAAGCTTTCTTT CASASGANTEAFF
. TRBJ2-2 . TRBV7-9 TGTGCCAGCAGCCCTACCCGAGAGGCCTCCGGGGAGCTGTTTTTT CASSPTREASGELFF
TRBD1 TRBJ1-1 . TRBV28 TGTGCCAGCCGAGACATGGGAGGGGGCCCAGCTTTCTTT CASRDMGGGPAFF
TRBD1 TRBJ2-2 once TRBV27 TGTGCCAGCAGTCCAGGACAGGGGGCATGGACCGGGGAGCTGTTTTTT CASSPGQGAWTGELFF
TRBD1 TRBJ1-3 . TRBV5-1 TGCGCCAGCAGCTTGCGGGCACGGACAGGGCCCGAAAACACCATATATTTT CASSLRARTGPENTIYF
TRBD2 TRBJ2-7 once TRBV27 TGTGCCAGCAGTTCAGGACTAGCGGGTATCTACGAGCAGTACTTC CASSSGLAGIYEQYF
TRBD2 TRBJ2-5 . TRBV7-9 TGTGCCAGCAGCTCTATAATAGCGGGAGGCTGGGGAGAGACCCAGTACTTC CASSSIIAGGWGETQYF
. TRBJ2-3 . TRBV7-9 TGTGCCAGCAGCTGGCCGCGGGCAGATACGCAGTATTTT CASSWPRADTQYF
. TRBJ2-7 . TRBV27 TGTGCCAGCAACCCCCACAGACAACCACTACCCTACGAGCAGTACTTC CASNPHRQPLPYEQYF
. TRBJ2-7 . TRBV19 TGTGCCAGTAGTGAAGGGGGGGACGAGTACTTC CASSEGGDEYF
. TRBJ2-5 . TRBV7-9 TGTGCCAGCAACCTGAGGGGGGGGACCCAAGAGACCCAGTACTTC CASNLRGGTQETQYF